Listed below are T cell receptor beta chains from one sample, sequenced in a study of beta chain features in type 1 diabetes. The table came from immunoSEQ multiplex PCR; TCRdb's copy has only in-frame clones and leaves some out. The table includes 550,000 to 850,000 clones, about an eighth detected once. Sequencing input: naive CD4+ T cells from blood. The receptors were gathered from a man younger than 35 with type 1 diabetes. Each CDR3 is given with its conserved first and last residue. Fields, in order: clone size, J gene, V gene, D gene, CDR3 protein, CDR3 DNA. D genes are given only for firm matches. Rows give clone size only sometimes, using once, few, many, or a class for an expanded clone.

few	TRBJ2-7	TRBV7-9	TRBD1	CASSLQGQSYEQYF	TGTGCCAGCAGCCTACAGGGGCAGTCCTACGAGCAGTACTTC
NA	TRBJ2-7	TRBV9	NA	CASSPLGESSYEQYF	TGTGCCAGCAGTCCACTTGGGGAAAGCTCCTACGAGCAGTACTTC
NA	TRBJ1-2	TRBV6-5	NA	CASSIRVGNYGYTF	TGTGCCAGCAGTATCCGGGTGGGTAACTATGGCTACACCTTC
few	TRBJ2-7	TRBV11-1	NA	CASSLGRRGDYEQYF	TGTGCCAGCAGCTTAGGTAGGAGGGGAGATTACGAGCAGTACTTC
NA	TRBJ2-2	TRBV6-1	TRBD2	CASSERLAGNTGELFF	TGTGCCAGCAGTGAAAGGCTAGCGGGGAACACCGGGGAGCTGTTTTTT
NA	TRBJ2-3	TRBV28	TRBD1	CASSPPRDRNTDTQYF	TGTGCCAGCAGTCCCCCGAGGGACAGGAACACAGATACGCAGTATTTT
few	TRBJ2-7	TRBV5-6	NA	CASSWADEQYF	TGTGCCAGCAGCTGGGCCGACGAGCAGTACTTC
NA	TRBJ2-7	TRBV19	TRBD1	CASSFGTGFPLSYEQYF	TGTGCCAGTAGCTTTGGGACAGGCTTCCCATTATCCTACGAGCAGTACTTC
NA	TRBJ1-6	TRBV5-8	TRBD1	CASSSLTGAASPLHF	TGTGCCAGCAGCTCCTTGACAGGGGCCGCTTCACCCCTCCACTTT
few	TRBJ1-2	TRBV9	TRBD1	CASSVDSLTGAVYGYTF	TGTGCCAGCAGCGTCGATAGTTTGACAGGGGCCGTCTATGGCTACACCTTC
NA	TRBJ1-4	TRBV6-5	TRBD1	CASSGTDELGEKLFF	TGTGCCAGCAGTGGGACAGATGAGTTGGGTGAAAAACTGTTTTTT
NA	TRBJ1-1	TRBV10-3	NA	CAIRGMMNTEAFF	TGTGCCATCAGGGGGATGATGAACACTGAAGCTTTCTTT
NA	TRBJ1-4	TRBV4-1	NA	CASSPPGTVVNEKLFF	TGCGCCAGCAGCCCCCCGGGAACGGTTGTGAATGAAAAACTGTTTTTT
NA	TRBJ2-1	TRBV4-1	TRBD2	CASSQGEAGGFTSYNEQFF	TGCGCCAGCAGCCAAGGGGAAGCGGGGGGCTTTACCTCATACAATGAGCAGTTCTTC
few	TRBJ1-6	TRBV27	NA	CASSLRGGVGLHF	TGTGCCAGCAGTTTAAGGGGTGGGGTGGGCCTCCACTTT
NA	TRBJ2-7	TRBV29-1	TRBD1	CSVATGGVYEQYF	TGCAGCGTTGCGACAGGGGGCGTCTACGAGCAGTACTTC
few	TRBJ2-3	TRBV29-1	TRBD1	CSVEAGTGVNTQYF	TGCAGCGTCGAAGCGGGGACAGGGGTAAATACGCAGTATTTT
NA	TRBJ2-7	TRBV28	TRBD1	CASSLPGQIYEQYF	TGTGCCAGCAGTCTTCCGGGACAGATCTACGAGCAGTACTTC
few	TRBJ1-6	TRBV2	NA	CASREGVGDSPLHF	TGTGCCAGCAGGGAGGGGGTCGGCGATTCACCCCTCCACTTT
few	TRBJ1-5	TRBV6-5	NA	CASFLHPTGPQHF	TGTGCCAGCTTCCTCCATCCCACAGGGCCCCAGCATTTT
few	TRBJ2-3	TRBV11-3	TRBD1	CASSLGQYTDTQYF	TGTGCCAGCAGCCTGGGACAGTACACAGATACGCAGTATTTT
few	TRBJ2-7	TRBV4-1	TRBD1	CASSQGQGPSYEQYF	TGCGCCAGCAGCCAAGGACAGGGACCTTCCTACGAGCAGTACTTC
NA	TRBJ2-5	TRBV6-5	TRBD1	CASSLRQGLTQYF	TGTGCCAGCAGCCTTAGACAGGGTTTGACCCAGTACTTC
NA	TRBJ2-7	TRBV4-1	NA	CASSQETRQDTYEQYF	TGCGCCAGCAGCCAGGAAACCCGACAAGATACCTACGAGCAGTACTTC
NA	TRBJ1-2	TRBV7-2	NA	CASSHGGPNYGYTF	TGTGCCAGCAGCCATGGGGGGCCTAACTATGGCTACACCTTC
few	TRBJ2-3	TRBV10-3	TRBD1	CAIRVGTGSRTDTQYF	TGTGCCATCAGGGTTGGGACAGGTTCCCGCACAGATACGCAGTATTTT
NA	TRBJ2-7	TRBV10-3	TRBD1	CAISGGTGQYEQYF	TGTGCCATCAGTGGGGGGACAGGGCAGTACGAGCAGTACTTC
few	TRBJ1-2	TRBV28	TRBD1	CASSSGTVYGYTF	TGTGCCAGCAGTTCCGGGACAGTCTATGGCTACACCTTC
few	TRBJ2-7	TRBV18	TRBD1	CASSLDRVRGEQYF	TGTGCCAGCTCACTAGACAGGGTTCGAGGCGAGCAGTACTTC
NA	TRBJ1-5	TRBV5-1	TRBD1	CASKSPGQADQPQHF	TGCGCCAGCAAATCCCCGGGACAGGCGGATCAGCCCCAGCATTTT
few	TRBJ1-4	TRBV10-3	NA	CAISPTGNANEKLFF	TGTGCCATCAGTCCTACAGGGAATGCTAATGAAAAACTGTTTTTT
many	TRBJ2-6	TRBV14	NA	CASFDSSGANVLTF	TGTGCCAGCTTTGACAGCTCTGGGGCCAACGTCCTGACTTTC
few	TRBJ1-2	TRBV25-1	NA	CASRRSGTYGYTF	TGTGCCAGCAGACGATCAGGGACCTATGGCTACACCTTC
few	TRBJ1-1	TRBV30	NA	CAWSVGLENTEAFF	TGTGCCTGGAGTGTTGGTCTTGAGAACACTGAAGCTTTCTTT
NA	TRBJ1-2	TRBV11-2	TRBD1	CASSFTGDYGYTF	TGTGCCAGCAGCTTCACAGGGGACTATGGCTACACCTTC
NA	TRBJ2-3	TRBV6-5	NA	CASSVGRQVPDTQYF	TGTGCCAGCAGTGTGGGCCGACAGGTTCCAGATACGCAGTATTTT
NA	TRBJ2-3	TRBV30	NA	CAWSVGNTDTQYF	TGTGCCTGGAGTGTTGGGAACACAGATACGCAGTATTTT
NA	TRBJ2-3	TRBV10-1	NA	CASSEVRQCTDTQYF	TGCGCCAGCAGTGAGGTTCGGCAGTGCACAGATACGCAGTATTTT
few	TRBJ2-5	TRBV6-5	NA	CASTRWVPETQYF	TGTGCCAGCACCCGGTGGGTTCCTGAGACCCAGTACTTC
NA	TRBJ2-1	TRBV27	NA	CASSGQIANEQFF	TGTGCCAGCAGTGGACAGATTGCCAATGAGCAGTTCTTC
NA	TRBJ1-5	TRBV19	NA	CASSTTLRRGSSNQPQHF	TGTGCCAGTAGTACCACCCTCCGTCGGGGCTCCAGCAATCAGCCCCAGCATTTT
NA	TRBJ2-1	TRBV29-1	NA	CSSGQDNEQFF	TGCAGCTCAGGACAAGACAATGAGCAGTTCTTC
NA	TRBJ2-2	TRBV7-2	TRBD1	CASSLRTGAATGELFF	TGTGCCAGCAGCCTGAGGACAGGTGCGGCGACCGGGGAGCTGTTTTTT
NA	TRBJ2-7	TRBV5-6	NA	CASSYRAGSYEQYF	TGTGCCAGCAGCTACCGGGCCGGCTCCTACGAGCAGTACTTC
few	TRBJ2-3	TRBV29-1	TRBD1	CSVDRGQGTDTQYF	TGCAGCGTTGACCGAGGACAGGGCACAGATACGCAGTATTTT
few	TRBJ2-7	TRBV29-1	NA	CSVEVTGGRYEQYF	TGCAGCGTTGAGGTAACAGGAGGACGATACGAGCAGTACTTC
few	TRBJ1-3	TRBV28	NA	CASKAETGNTIYF	TGTGCCAGCAAGGCAGAGACTGGAAACACCATATATTTT
NA	TRBJ1-2	TRBV7-3	TRBD1	CASSAQGASLYGYTF	TGTGCCAGCAGCGCACAGGGGGCGAGCTTATATGGCTACACCTTC
few	TRBJ1-1	TRBV5-8	NA	CASSFLRESTEAFF	TGTGCCAGCAGCTTTCTAAGGGAGAGCACTGAAGCTTTCTTT
NA	TRBJ1-5	TRBV6-5	NA	CASSYPRGSNQPQHF	TGTGCCAGCAGTTACCCCAGGGGAAGCAATCAGCCCCAGCATTTT
few	TRBJ1-2	TRBV2	NA	CASSEGQLLNYGYTF	TGTGCCAGCAGTGAAGGGCAGCTCTTAAACTATGGCTACACCTTC
few	TRBJ1-6	TRBV7-6	NA	CASSLGAGDNSPLHF	TGTGCCAGCAGCTTAGGGGCAGGGGATAATTCACCCCTCCACTTT
few	TRBJ1-1	TRBV2	NA	CASSVGTEAFF	TGTGCCAGCAGTGTGGGTACTGAAGCTTTCTTT
NA	TRBJ1-2	TRBV6-6	TRBD1	CASSLGQEYGYTF	TGTGCCAGCAGCTTGGGACAGGAGTATGGCTACACCTTC
NA	TRBJ1-1	TRBV7-8	NA	CASSLAMQANTEAFF	TGTGCCAGCAGCTTAGCGATGCAGGCGAACACTGAAGCTTTCTTT
few	TRBJ1-1	TRBV16	NA	CASSHTVNTEAFF	TGTGCCAGCAGCCACACAGTGAACACTGAAGCTTTCTTT
few	TRBJ2-5	TRBV4-1	TRBD2	CASSQAETSGGAPETQYF	TGCGCCAGCAGCCAAGCTGAGACTAGCGGGGGGGCCCCCGAGACCCAGTACTTC
NA	TRBJ2-1	TRBV18	TRBD1	CASSPPDRALINEQFF	TGTGCCAGCTCACCACCGGACAGGGCGTTAATCAATGAGCAGTTCTTC
few	TRBJ1-5	TRBV30	NA	CAWSVGSNQPQHF	TGTGCCTGGAGTGTAGGCAGCAATCAGCCCCAGCATTTT
few	TRBJ1-6	TRBV6-5	TRBD1	CASTSGQGFSPLHF	TGTGCCAGCACCTCCGGACAGGGCTTTTCACCCCTCCACTTT